These 6 T cell receptor beta chains came from one sample sequenced in a study of blood T cells in healthy people across ages. A sample-barcoded 5' primer and a J-beta primer mix were used in a second PCR of about 7 to 12 cycles. TCRdb itself ran the 5' RACE reads through MiXCR, one entry per CDR3 protein. This sample has 1,500,000 or so distinct CDR3 sequences; roughly 60% occur once, and the top ten carry over 6.5%. The sample consisted of blood. These receptors were collected from a man aged 18 to 30 in good health.

This clonotype has ten or more counts. A read error may produce the germline difference seen at one junction end. The J gene is TRBJ2-7, the V gene TRBV4-1; the D is unclear. CDR3 length: 13 amino acids. CDR1 and CDR2 from the germline V gene are MGHRA and YSYEKL. The CDR3 region has the DNA TGTGCCAGCAGCCAAGGTGGTGGGTACGAGCAGTACTTC. The encoded protein is CASSQGGGYEQYF.

This sequence joins TRBV20-1 and TRBJ1-5; D is unresolved. V dropped 4 bases and J dropped 12 bases, with 16 bases sitting between them. The CDR3 runs to 12 residues. The germline V gene has CDR1 DFQATT and CDR2 SNEGSKA (reference sequence). CDR3 protein: CSATPSTARQHF. The CDR3 DNA sequence: TGCAGTGCTACCCCGTCGACCGCGCGCCAGCATTTT.

This clonotype was observed a few times. The chain combines TRBV29-1 with TRBJ2-1; 7 bases match TRBD2. There are 13 residues in the CDR3. The ends lost 6 bases at V and 3 bases at J; junction bases unmatched: 5. Germline CDR1 is SQVTM and CDR2 is ANQGSEA. DNA for the CDR3: TGCAGCGTGCCTAGCGGCGGCTACAATGAGCAGTTCTTC. Translated: CSVPSGGYNEQFF.

The chain has TRBV14 and TRBJ2-5; 9 bases are a match to TRBD1. V shed 3 bases, J shed 11 bases, and the junction held 7 bases outside the gene matches. In germline, CDR1 is SGHDN, CDR2 FVKESK. The CDR3 is made up of 13 amino acids. CDR3 sequence: CASSQRGQGRQYF. CDR3 sequence (DNA): TGTGCCAGCAGCCAGAGGGGACAGGGCAGGCAGTACTTC.

The V and J genes are TRBV4-2 and TRBJ2-1; no clear D. Germline-derived CDR1 and CDR2 are LGHNA and YNFKEQ. CDR3 length: 17 residues. Trimming pared 4 bases from V and 6 bases from J, leaving 22 bases between. This CDR3 reads CASSPYHPRTRSNEQFF. The CDR3 bases are TGTGCCAGCAGCCCCTACCATCCACGAACCCGGAGCAATGAGCAGTTCTTC.

This rearrangement joins TRBV7-2 to TRBJ2-5, with a weak D call TRBD1 (6 bases). The J call may be wrong; the DNA end is better matched by TRBJ2-7. CDR1 is SGHTA and CDR2 is FQGNSA in the germline V gene. The CDR3 length is 13 residues. In DNA, the CDR3 is TGTGCCAGCAGCCCGACAAAGGGGGTCGAGCAGTACTTC. Translated: CASSPTKGVEQYF.